This entry is about one T cell receptor (beta chain). V lost 7 bases, J lost 1 base, and 13 bases lay in between. The CDR3 has 14 residues. Germline CDR1 is SGHVS and CDR2 is FNYEAQ. These data belong to a study of shared clonotypes between healthy human individuals. The overall study: CD8 memory received one plate per donor, CD8 naive two, CD4 memory three and CD4 naive three.

On sorted subsets, replicate PCRs used approximately 190 ng DNA, or some 27,000 T cell genomes. Sequencing used immunoSEQ multiplex PCR; TCRdb keeps in-frame clones, though not all of them. This table holds about 2 million clones, 85% to 95% found once. The specimen sequenced was naive CD4+ T cells sorted from blood. Subset in this sample: CD45RA+ positively selected. The chain links TRBV7-6 to TRBJ1-1; TRBD1 might be the D (5 bases). The clonotype comes from a man aged 18-30 years in good health. The CDR3 reads CASMPGTGNTEAFF. As DNA, the CDR3 is TGTGCCAGCATGCCCGGGACGGGGAACACTGAAGCTTTCTTT.